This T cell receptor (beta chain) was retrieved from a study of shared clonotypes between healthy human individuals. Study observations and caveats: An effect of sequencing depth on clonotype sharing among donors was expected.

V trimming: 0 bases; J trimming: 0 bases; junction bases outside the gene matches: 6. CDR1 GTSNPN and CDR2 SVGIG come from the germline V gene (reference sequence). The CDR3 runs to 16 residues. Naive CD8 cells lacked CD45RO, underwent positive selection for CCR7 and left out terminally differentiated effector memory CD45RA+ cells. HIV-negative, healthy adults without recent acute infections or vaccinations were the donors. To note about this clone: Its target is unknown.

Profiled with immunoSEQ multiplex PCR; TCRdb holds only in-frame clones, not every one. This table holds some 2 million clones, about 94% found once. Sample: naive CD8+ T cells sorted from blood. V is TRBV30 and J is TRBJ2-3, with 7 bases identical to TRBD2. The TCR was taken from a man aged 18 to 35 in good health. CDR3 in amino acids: CAWSVSGTTSTDTQYF. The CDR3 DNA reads TGTGCCTGGAGTGTAAGCGGGACCACTAGCACAGATACGCAGTATTTT. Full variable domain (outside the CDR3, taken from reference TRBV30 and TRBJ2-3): SQTIHQWPATLVQPVGSPLSLECTVEGTSNPNLYWYRQAAGRGLQLLFYSVGIGQISSEVPQNLSASRPQDRQFILSSKKLLLSDSGFYLCAWSVSGTTSTDTQYFGPGTRLTVL.